This T cell receptor (beta chain) stems from a study of blood T cell repertoires in COVID-19. Across the study: Whether acute or convalescent, the COVID-19 samples came from the United States, Italy and Spain. The cDNA or gDNA used as material had been derived from T cells, B-cell-depleted T cells, or PBMCs.

In germline, CDR1 is MNHEY, CDR2 SVGAGI. CDR3 size: 15 residues. Trimming took 8 bases from V and 6 from J; bases not matched to a gene: 10. Per the original methods: Nucleated cell counts were estimated from reference gene primer amplification. Generated by immunoSEQ multiplex PCR, the TCRdb table keeps only in-frame clones and is missing some. D and trimming were read from the DNA, whereas the V and J calls and clone size are those reported in that table. This sample has 300,000 to 400,000 clones, with approximately 86% found just once. Individuals aged 18 to 89 years were recruited from around 22 US areas.

The clonotype was recovered from a woman aged 40 to 55 with acute COVID-19. Sequenced material: PBMCs or T cells enriched from blood (not recorded which). The gene calls are TRBV6-5 and TRBJ2-1; 10 bases are shared with TRBD2. Here the CDR3 DNA reads TGTGCCAGCGCCCAAGCGGGAGGGGCCCGCAATGAGCAGTTCTTC. The encoded protein is CASAQAGGARNEQFF.